Listed here is a single TCR beta chain. There is no known antigen for this receptor. Base qualities are not at hand, and no much larger clone is one base apart. The record originates from a study of memory CD4+ T cells and cytomegalovirus serostatus (dated by TCRdb to about 2019). For the wider study: The 35 or so healthy Belgian adults in the cohort included 9 who were CMV seropositive and roughly 25 who were CMV seronegative. To replicate a published TCR-based CMV serostatus classifier, the study sequenced CD4+ memory TCRbeta repertoires from a Belgian cohort whose cytomegalovirus serostatus was known. The full study reports these points: Unlike the original study, which covered naive and memory CD4+ and CD8+ populations, the Belgian study sequenced only CD4+CD45RO+ memory cells. Of 164 previously reported CMV-associated TCRbeta sequences, approximately 70 appeared in the CD4+ memory repertoires, each in one to five individuals. The original-framework classifier achieved a median bootstrapped AUC of roughly 0.95 with a 95% CI of 0.76-1.00 on the Belgian cohort. Results were interpreted as suggesting that the CMV-associated TCR signature is largely present in the CD4+ memory repertoire. For predicting CMV serostatus, the median bootstrapped AUC was 0.95 using the original framework and about 0.9 using a US-trained random forest.

A FACSAria II was used to sort memory CD4+ T cells, defined as single viable CD3+CD4+CD8-CD45RO+ cells. CMV serostatus was determined using a Roche Elecsys assay that detects serum IgG against CMV pp150, pp28, p38 and p52. After thawing, total CD4+ T cells were enriched by positive selection with CD4 magnetic microbeads. The samples came from a different study that was designed specifically to examine the CD4+ T cell memory repertoire. Peripheral blood mononuclear cells were isolated and cryopreserved according to standard operating procedures, and serum was stored at -80 degrees C. CD3-PerCP (BW264/56), CD4-APC (RPA-T4), CD45RO-PE (UCHT1) and CD8-Pacific Orange (3B5) antibodies were used for staining, and non-viable cells were excluded with Sytox blue. Genomic DNA was extracted from sorted cells with the Quick-DNA Microprep Kit. Amplification of TCRbeta DNA was done with the immunoSEQ hsTCRbeta kit, following the protocol from the manufacturer. An Illumina MiSeq instrument was used to sequence the TCRbeta libraries. On the study's bioinformatics: Once out-of-frame sequences had been removed, millions of distinct TCRbeta sequences were left, which works out to an average of about 66,813 per individual. Two values were used to score each individual: the count of 164 previously reported CMV-associated TCRbeta sequences and the total count of productive distinct TCRbeta sequences. A beta-binomial model was reimplemented in Python, and scikit-learn random forests with default parameters were trained on data from the US cohort. Classifier performance on the Belgian cohort was reported as the median AUC with percentile confidence intervals calculated over 10,000 bootstrap iterations. In its TCRdb copy, this immuneACCESS table keeps in-frame sequences only and misses some clones. Where compared with another copy, unresolved V genes explain less than half of these, and the others have no known cause. V and J calls and clone size come straight from that table; D and trimming were deduced from the DNA. This sample comprises tens of thousands of clones, just over 75% of them detected only once. The ten top clones hold approximately 1.9% of the sample.

The source material was memory CD4+ T cells from blood. The receptor's source is an adult in good health and CMV-seronegative.

The encoded CDR3 is CASSYSEGVGNTIYF. The bases read TGTGCCAGCAGTTACTCCGAGGGGGTTGGAAACACCATATATTTT. Rearrangement joined TRBV6-5 to TRBJ1-3; a weak D assignment points to TRBD1 (6 bases agree). The junction carries 9 bases between V and J, which are trimmed by 0 bases and 3 bases respectively. The germline V gene specifies MNHEY as CDR1 and SVGAGI as CDR2. The CDR3 runs 15 residues from the cysteine to the phenylalanine. Only the CDR3 part of the read is kept: 45 bases, read in frame from the first base.